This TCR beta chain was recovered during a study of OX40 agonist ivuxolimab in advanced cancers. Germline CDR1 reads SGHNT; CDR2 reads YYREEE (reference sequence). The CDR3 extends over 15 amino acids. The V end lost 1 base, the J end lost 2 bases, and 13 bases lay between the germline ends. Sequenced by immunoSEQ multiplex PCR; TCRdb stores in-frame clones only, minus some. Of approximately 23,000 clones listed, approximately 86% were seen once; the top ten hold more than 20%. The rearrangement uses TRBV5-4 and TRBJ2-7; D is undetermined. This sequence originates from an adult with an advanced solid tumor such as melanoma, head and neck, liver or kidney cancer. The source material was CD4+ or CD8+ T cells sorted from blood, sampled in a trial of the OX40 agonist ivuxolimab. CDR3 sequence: CASSLLGEWTYEQYF. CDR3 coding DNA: TGTGCCAGCAGCTTGTTAGGTGAATGGACCTACGAGCAGTACTTC.